The 13 T cell receptor beta chains given below trace back to one sample, sequenced in a study of blood T cell repertoires in COVID-19. Some clones are missing from TCRdb's copy, which holds only in-frame ones; the method was immunoSEQ multiplex PCR. The sample holds about 370,000 clones, 80% to 90% seen once. The material sequenced was peripheral blood. These receptor sequences come from a woman aged 25-40 years with COVID-19, enrolled during active disease.

V is TRBV20-1 and J is TRBJ2-1, with 7 bases aligning to TRBD2. J was trimmed by 2 bases and V by 8 bases; bases with no gene match: 27. This CDR3 spans 20 amino acids. Germline assignment: CDR1 DFQATT and CDR2 SNEGSKA (reference sequence). The CDR3 DNA is TGCAGTACCAGTGCTAGTAACCCTAGCTACGGGGGAGGGCCCTACAATGAGCAGTTCTTC. Amino acids: CSTSASNPSYGGGPYNEQFF.

This chain joins TRBV2 and TRBJ2-1; 10 nucleotides align to TRBD2. In germline, CDR1 is SNHLY, CDR2 FYNNEI. The V gene end was trimmed by 6 bases and the J gene end by 7 bases; junction bases not matched to a gene: 21. This CDR3 is 19 amino acids long. The CDR3 coding sequence is TGTGCCAGCAGGGAGTGGGGAGCGGGGGGGCCGATTTGGATGAATGAGCAGTTCTTC. Residues: CASREWGAGGPIWMNEQFF.

The chain joins TRBV28 to TRBJ1-2, with TRBD1 matching over 7 bases. The CDR3 contains 16 residues. Germline assignment: CDR1 MDHEN and CDR2 SYDVKM. V shed 10 bases and J 4 bases; nucleotides not matched to a gene: 18. CDR3 bases: TGTGCCACCACGGACGCCACGACAGGGAAAGTCTATGGCTACACCTTC. It encodes CATTDATTGKVYGYTF.

The V call is TRBV11-2, the J call TRBJ1-3, with D maybe TRBD1 (5 bases). Germline V gives CDR1 SGHAT, CDR2 FQNNGV. This CDR3 region has 14 residues. Trimming left V 8 bases short and J 9 bases short, with 20 bases between. The CDR3: CASAPTPGGGTIYF. The DNA for the CDR3 is TGTGCCAGCGCTCCAACCCCTGGGGGAGGCACCATATATTTT.

The CDR3 is CASSLRFLAGISYEQFF. Written as DNA, the CDR3 is TGTGCCAGCAGCCTACGTTTCCTAGCGGGGATCTCCTATGAGCAGTTCTTC. The gene calls are TRBV11-2 and TRBJ2-1; TRBD2 agrees at 9 bases. The CDR3 consists of 17 residues. Germline-derived CDR1 and CDR2 are SGHAT and FQNNGV. V was clipped by 5 bases and J by 8 bases; unmatched bases: 16.

This clone was detected once. This chain links TRBV6-2 or TRBV6-3 with TRBJ1-5; D not resolved. Germline-derived CDR1 and CDR2 are MNHEY and SVGEGT. The CDR3 sequence is 12 residues long. Trimming stripped 5 bases from V and 7 bases from J, with 9 bases between. CDR3 in DNA: TGTGCCAGCAGTCCCCTTTTGCAGCCCCAGCATTTT. It codes for CASSPLLQPQHF.

V usage is TRBV29-1 and J usage is TRBJ2-1; 7 positions match TRBD1. Germline assignment: CDR1 SQVTM and CDR2 ANQGSEA. V gave up 7 bases and J gave up 7 bases; unmatched junction bases: 16. The CDR3 loop spans 15 amino acids. For the CDR3, the DNA is TGCAGCGAGGCCGGAGACAGGGTAGCGTGGAATGAGCAGTTCTTC. It specifies CSEAGDRVAWNEQFF.

V is TRBV15 and J is TRBJ2-3, with TRBD1 identical over 10 bases. Trimming took 8 bases from V and 2 from J; bases not matched to a gene: 7. Germline V gives CDR1 LNHNV, CDR2 YYDKDF (reference sequence). The CDR3 totals 15 residues. This chain's CDR3 is CATRDRGPYTDTQYF. The CDR3 nucleotides read TGTGCCACCCGGGACAGGGGACCTTACACAGATACGCAGTATTTT.

This chain connects TRBV2 to TRBJ1-2; D gene uncertain. This CDR3 has 12 amino acids. CDR1 is SNHLY, CDR2 FYNNEI, per germline. Trimming took 7 bases from V and 7 from J, leaving 13 bases between them. This chain's CDR3 is CASTPQAFGYTF. The CDR3 DNA is TGTGCCAGCACCCCCCAGGCTTTTGGCTACACCTTC.

The V gene is TRBV2, the J gene TRBJ2-7; 11 bases are shared with TRBD2. Germline V gives CDR1 SNHLY, CDR2 FYNNEI. The CDR3 runs 13 residues. V shed 8 bases and J 4 bases; nucleotides not matched to a gene: 4. This chain's CDR3 is CASGLAGFYEQYF. CDR3 in DNA: TGTGCCAGCGGACTAGCGGGTTTTTACGAGCAGTACTTC.

The chain recombines TRBV5-1 with TRBJ1-2; 8 bases are a match to TRBD1. The CDR3 consists of 15 residues. Losses at the gene ends were 3 bases for V and 8 bases for J; bases not matched to a gene: 12. Germline CDR1 reads SGHRS; CDR2 reads YFSETQ. The DNA for the CDR3 is TGCGCCAGCAGCTGGGGGGGGACAGGCTCCGCCGGCTACACCTTC. This gives the protein CASSWGGTGSAGYTF. The entire variable domain, with the rest obtained from reference TRBV5-1 and TRBJ1-2, is as follows: KAGVTQTPRYLIKTRGQQVTLSCSPISGHRSVSWYQQTPGQGLQFLFEYFSETQRNKGNFPGRFSGRQFSNSRSEMNVSTLELGDSALYLCASSWGGTGSAGYTFGSGTRLTVV.

The J gene is TRBJ1-2, the V gene TRBV5-4; TRBD1 aligns across 9 bases. The ends lost 6 bases at V and 5 bases at J; junction bases unmatched: 11. The CDR3 is 15 residues long. Germline loops: CDR1 SGHNT, CDR2 YYREEE (reference sequence). The CDR3 region has the DNA TGTGCCAGCAACAATTACGGGACAGGGTATTATGGCTACACCTTC. Translation: CASNNYGTGYYGYTF.

The chain joins TRBV2 to TRBJ2-3; 8 nucleotides align to TRBD2. With 1 base clipped from V and 6 bases from J, the junction kept 12 bases outside the gene matches. Germline CDR1 reads SNHLY; CDR2 reads FYNNEI. CDR3 size: 17 residues. CDR3 loop: CASSEEASSGLRDTQYF. DNA of the CDR3: TGTGCCAGCAGTGAAGAAGCGTCTAGCGGGTTGAGGGATACGCAGTATTTT.